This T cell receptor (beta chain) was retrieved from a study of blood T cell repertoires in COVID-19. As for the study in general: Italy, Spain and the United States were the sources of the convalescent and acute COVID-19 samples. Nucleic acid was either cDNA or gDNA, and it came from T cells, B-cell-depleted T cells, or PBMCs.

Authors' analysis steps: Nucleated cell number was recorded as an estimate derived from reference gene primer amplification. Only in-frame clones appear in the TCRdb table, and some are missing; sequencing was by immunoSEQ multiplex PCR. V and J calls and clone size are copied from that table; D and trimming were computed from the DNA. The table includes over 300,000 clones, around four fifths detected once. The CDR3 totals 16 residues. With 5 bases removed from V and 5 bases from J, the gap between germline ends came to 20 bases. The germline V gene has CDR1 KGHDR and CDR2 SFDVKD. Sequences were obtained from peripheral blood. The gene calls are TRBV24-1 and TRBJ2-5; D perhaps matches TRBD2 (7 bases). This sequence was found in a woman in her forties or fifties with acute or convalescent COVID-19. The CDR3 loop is CATSGGSAGAGETQYF. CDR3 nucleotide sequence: TGTGCCACCAGTGGGGGGTCGGCGGGGGCTGGGGAGACCCAGTACTTC.